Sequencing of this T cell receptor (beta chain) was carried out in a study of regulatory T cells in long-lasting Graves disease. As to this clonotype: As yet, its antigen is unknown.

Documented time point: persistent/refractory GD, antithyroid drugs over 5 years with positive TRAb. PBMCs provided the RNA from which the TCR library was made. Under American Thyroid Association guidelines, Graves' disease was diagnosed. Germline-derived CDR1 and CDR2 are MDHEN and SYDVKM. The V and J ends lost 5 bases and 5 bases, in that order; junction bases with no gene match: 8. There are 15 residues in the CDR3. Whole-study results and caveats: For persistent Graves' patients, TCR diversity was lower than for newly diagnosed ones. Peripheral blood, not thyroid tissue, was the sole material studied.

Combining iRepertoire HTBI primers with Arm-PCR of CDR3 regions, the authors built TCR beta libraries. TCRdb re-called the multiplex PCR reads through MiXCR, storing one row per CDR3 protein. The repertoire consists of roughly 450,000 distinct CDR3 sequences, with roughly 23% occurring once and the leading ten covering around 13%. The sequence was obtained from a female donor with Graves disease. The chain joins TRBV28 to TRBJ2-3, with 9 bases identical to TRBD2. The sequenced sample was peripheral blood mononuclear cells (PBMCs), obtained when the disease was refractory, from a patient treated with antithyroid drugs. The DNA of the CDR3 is TGTGCCAGCAGTCCTTTAGCGGGAGATTTAGATACGCAGTATTTT. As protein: CASSPLAGDLDTQYF.